Listed below are T cell receptor beta chains from one sample, sequenced in a study of CD8+ T cells in alopecia areata. Sequencing used immunoSEQ multiplex PCR; TCRdb keeps in-frame clones, though not all of them. Found here are tens of thousands of clones, around 30% of them singletons; the top ten hold about 16%. Sequences were derived from CD8+ T cells sorted from blood, sampled at week 4, from a patient treated with tofacitinib. The receptors here all came from a human donor with alopecia areata. CDR3s include the opening cysteine and the closing phenylalanine or tryptophan. Fields, in order: D gene, clone size, J gene, V gene, CDR3 DNA, CDR3 protein. A D gene is named only where the DNA matches it firmly. Size is omitted from some rows. Given values are once, few, many or a class for expanded clones.

>NA|few|TRBJ1-1|TRBV27
TGTGCCAGCAGTGCAACACAGGGAGGCACTGAAGCTTTCTTT
CASSATQGGTEAFF
>NA|few|TRBJ1-4|TRBV9
TGTGCCAGCAGCGTAGAGGGGGCTAATGAAAAACTGTTTTTT
CASSVEGANEKLFF
>NA|NA|TRBJ2-2|TRBV4-1
TGCGCCAGCAGCCATACCGTGGGAGTCGGGGAGGCCGGGGAGCTGTTTTTT
CASSHTVGVGEAGELFF
>NA|many|TRBJ2-7|TRBV15
TGTGCCACCAGCAGAGGACCGGACTACGAGCAGTACTTC
CATSRGPDYEQYF
>TRBD2|few|TRBJ2-3|TRBV4-1
TGCGCCAGCAGGGGGGGATCCTCTAGCGGGGAAAGAGATACGCAGTATTTT
CASRGGSSSGERDTQYF
>TRBD2|NA|TRBJ2-5|TRBV6-1
TGTGCCAGCAGTGAGGAAGCGGGAGGGCAAGAGACCCAGTACTTC
CASSEEAGGQETQYF
>NA|NA|TRBJ2-1|TRBV6-1
TGTGCCAGCAGTCAGGGCGAGCAGTTCTTC
CASSQGEQFF
>NA|few|TRBJ2-1|TRBV25-1
TGTGCCAGCAGTGAGACAGCTTACAATGAGCAGTTCTTC
CASSETAYNEQFF
>TRBD2|once|TRBJ2-7|TRBV29-1
TGCAGCGTTTCCGGGACTAGCGATTCTACCTACGAGCAGTACTTC
CSVSGTSDSTYEQYF
>TRBD2|NA|TRBJ2-1|TRBV29-1
TGCAGCGCGGGGACTAGCGAATACAATGAGCAGTTCTTC
CSAGTSEYNEQFF
>TRBD1|NA|TRBJ2-5|TRBV6-1
TGTGCCAGCAGACACAGGGGCCAAGAGACCCAGTACTTC
CASRHRGQETQYF
>NA|NA|TRBJ2-1|TRBV29-1
TGCAGCGTGAGAAGACGGGACACTGTGAATGAGCAGTTCTTC
CSVRRRDTVNEQFF
>NA|NA|TRBJ2-1|TRBV9
TGTGCCAGCAGCGTTAGCGGACTCAATGAGCAGTTCTTC
CASSVSGLNEQFF
>TRBD1|NA|TRBJ1-2|TRBV29-1
TGCAGCGCCGACGACAGGGTTGTAGATGGCTACACCTTC
CSADDRVVDGYTF
>TRBD1|NA|TRBJ2-2|TRBV29-1
TGCAGCGTTTCAGGGGGAACCGGGGAGCTGTTTTTT
CSVSGGTGELFF
>NA|NA|TRBJ1-2|TRBV30
TGTGCCTGGAAGACGGCTAACTATGGCTACACCTTC
CAWKTANYGYTF
>NA|NA|TRBJ2-2|TRBV4-1
TGCGCCAGCAGCAGGTGGGGGGGCAACACCGGGGAGCTGTTTTTT
CASSRWGGNTGELFF
>NA|few|TRBJ2-3|TRBV19
TGTGCCAGTAGTATGGCTCGCGCCGAGGTGAGGCAGTATTTT
CASSMARAEVRQYF
>NA|NA|TRBJ1-2|TRBV9
TGTGCCAGCACTGGGGTGGTATATGGCTACACCTTC
CASTGVVYGYTF
>TRBD2|NA|TRBJ2-3|TRBV11-2
TGTGCCAGCAGCTTGAGCGGGAGGGCCACAGATACGCAGTATTTT
CASSLSGRATDTQYF
>NA|NA|TRBJ2-7|TRBV29-1
TGCAGCGTTGACTCCGGGTCCTACGAGCAGTACTTC
CSVDSGSYEQYF
>NA|few|TRBJ2-7|TRBV13
TGTGCCAGCAGCCAGGGACCTGGCTACGAGCAGTACTTC
CASSQGPGYEQYF
>NA|NA|TRBJ2-2|TRBV4-1
TGCGCCAGCAGCCCTAGGCCCACCGGGGAGCTGTTTTTT
CASSPRPTGELFF
>TRBD1|NA|TRBJ2-1|TRBV6-1
TGTGCCAGTTCCCAGGGGGACGGGTACAATGAGCAGTTCTTC
CASSQGDGYNEQFF
>NA|NA|TRBJ1-3|TRBV29-1
TGCAGCGTTGTTGACTTAAACACCATATATTTT
CSVVDLNTIYF
>TRBD1|few|TRBJ2-7|TRBV29-1
TGCAGCGGATGGACAGGGCGCGAGCAGTACTTC
CSGWTGREQYF
>TRBD1|few|TRBJ1-2|TRBV2
TGTGCCATCGGACAGGGGCCGCTCTATGGCTACACCTTC
CAIGQGPLYGYTF
>NA|few|TRBJ2-1|TRBV6-5
TGTGCCAGCAGTTACAAGATAGCCAATGAGCAGTTCTTC
CASSYKIANEQFF
>NA|few|TRBJ2-7|TRBV28
TGTGCCAGCAGCCCCCGGCGGGCTCTAGAGCAGTACTTC
CASSPRRALEQYF
>TRBD1|NA|TRBJ2-5|TRBV9
TGTGCCAGCAGTGGGACAGGGGGCACCCAGTACTTC
CASSGTGGTQYF
>NA|NA|TRBJ1-6|TRBV23-1
TGCGCCAGCAGTCAATCAGGCCGGGAGGGTTCACCCCTCCACTTT
CASSQSGREGSPLHF
>TRBD1|few|TRBJ1-2|TRBV30
TGTGCCTGGAGTGGGGCCCCAGGGGGGTTCTATGGCTACACCTTC
CAWSGAPGGFYGYTF
>NA|few|TRBJ1-2|TRBV30
TGTGCCTGGAGTATCTGGGGATCAGACTATGGCTACACCTTC
CAWSIWGSDYGYTF
>NA|few|TRBJ1-4|TRBV4-3
TGCGCCAGCAGCTCACAGGACAGACCGAATGAAAAACTGTTTTTT
CASSSQDRPNEKLFF
>TRBD2|NA|TRBJ2-7|TRBV29-1
TGCAGCGTTGAGGGTTTTGGGGGGGACTACGAGCAGTACTTC
CSVEGFGGDYEQYF
>NA|NA|TRBJ1-2|TRBV29-1
TGCAGCGTTGAAGAAGTAAGGGTTTCCTATGGCTACACCTTC
CSVEEVRVSYGYTF
>NA|few|TRBJ2-7|TRBV29-1
TGCAGCGTTGTCCTATCTGCGGGCGACTACGAGCAGTACTTC
CSVVLSAGDYEQYF
>NA|NA|TRBJ2-5|TRBV6-5
TGTGCCAGCAGTCTACAGGGTGTCGAGACCCAGTACTTC
CASSLQGVETQYF
>NA|NA|TRBJ2-1|TRBV9
TGTGCCAGCAGCGTAGTCGCGGGGTATAGCTACAATGAGCAGTTCTTC
CASSVVAGYSYNEQFF
>TRBD1|many|TRBJ1-5|TRBV28
TGTGCCAGCAGTCTCATGGGGACAGCTGAATCGGCCCAGCATTTT
CASSLMGTAESAQHF
>TRBD2|few|TRBJ2-5|TRBV7-2
TGTGCCAGCAGCTCTCTTAAACTAGCGGGAGGATACCAAGAGACCCAGTACTTC
CASSSLKLAGGYQETQYF
>TRBD2|large|TRBJ2-7|TRBV7-2
TGTGCCAGCAGCTTATCTAGCGGGAACTACGAGCAGTACTTC
CASSLSSGNYEQYF
>TRBD1|NA|TRBJ1-5|TRBV28
TGTGCCAGCAGTTTAGGACAGGGGGCGAGAATGGACAATCAGCCCCAGCATTTT
CASSLGQGARMDNQPQHF
>TRBD1|NA|TRBJ2-7|TRBV29-1
TGCAGCACGTATGGGACAGCTGATAACTCCTACGAGCAGTACTTC
CSTYGTADNSYEQYF
>TRBD2|NA|TRBJ2-1|TRBV25-1
TGTGCCAGCGGGGCGGGGGGGCTCTACAATGAGCAGTTCTTC
CASGAGGLYNEQFF
>NA|NA|TRBJ1-1|TRBV7-8
TGTGCCAGCAGCTTAGCTAGGGGCACTGAAGCTTTCTTT
CASSLARGTEAFF
>TRBD2|few|TRBJ2-1|TRBV2
TGTGCCAGCGAGAATAGCGGGGGTTACAATGAGCAGTTCTTC
CASENSGGYNEQFF
>NA|NA|TRBJ1-2|TRBV29-1
TGCAGCGGCCTTCAGTGGGGGAGTGGCTACACCTTC
CSGLQWGSGYTF
>NA|NA|TRBJ1-1|TRBV29-1
TGCAGCGCCATCGAGAACACTGAAGCTTTCTTT
CSAIENTEAFF
>NA|NA|TRBJ2-3|TRBV29-1
TGCAGCGTTGCCCCTGGGGACAACACAGATACGCAGTATTTT
CSVAPGDNTDTQYF
>NA|few|TRBJ2-2|TRBV29-1
TGCAGCGTTGGTGACTACCATCAGAACACCGGGGAGCTGTTTTTT
CSVGDYHQNTGELFF
>NA|few|TRBJ2-7|TRBV29-1
TGCAGCGTTGTCGGGGGTAACGAGCAGTACTTC
CSVVGGNEQYF